This T cell receptor beta chain was captured by sequencing in a study of siplizumab effects on memory and regulatory T cells. The CDR3 sequence is 14 residues long. V dropped 6 bases and J dropped 4 bases, with 16 bases sitting between them. CDR1 SGHNT and CDR2 YYREEE come from the germline V gene (reference sequence). Repertoires were generated with immunoSEQ multiplex PCR, while TCRdb's copy carries only in-frame clones and drops some. The sample has around 100,000 clones; around nine tenths are singletons. The rearrangement links TRBV5-4 to TRBJ2-5; the D gene is possibly TRBD1 (6 bases). This clonotype was obtained from a human donor in good health. The specimen was CD4+ T cells sorted from blood. The CDR3 protein is CASTSTGMRETQYF. In DNA, the CDR3 is TGTGCCAGCACTTCAACAGGGATGCGAGAGACCCAGTACTTC.